The 26 T cell receptor beta chains below were found in one sample sequenced in a study of T cells after yellow fever vaccination. TCRdb re-called the 5' RACE reads through MiXCR, storing one row per CDR3 protein. This sample has around 320,000 distinct CDR3 sequences, with around 4.5% found just once. Sequenced here: PBMCs, sampled 15 days after the yellow fever booster vaccination. These receptors all come from a man younger than 35 who received the YFV17D yellow fever vaccine.

This clonotype was seen a handful of times. The rearrangement uses TRBV5-1 and TRBJ2-5; TRBD2 matches 10 bases. Germline CDR1 and CDR2: SGHRS and YFSETQ. The length of the CDR3 is 16 residues. Trimming took 5 bases from V and 5 from J; bases not matched to a gene: 12. Here the CDR3 reads CASSPAAGGVPETQYF. In DNA, the CDR3 is TGCGCCAGCAGTCCGGCAGCGGGGGGGGTCCCGGAGACCCAGTACTTC.

There are a few counts of this clonotype. The chain has TRBV3-1 and TRBJ1-6; D is perhaps TRBD1 (5 bases). This CDR3 region has 17 residues. V was trimmed by 3 bases and J by 4 bases, leaving 16 bases between them. Germline V lookup: CDR1 LGHDT, CDR2 YNNKEL (reference sequence). The DNA of the CDR3 is TGTGCCAGCAGCCACCTCCGAGGAGGGGTTTATAATTCACCCCTCCACTTT. This encodes CASSHLRGGVYNSPLHF.

There are many counts of this clonotype. This chain uses TRBV12-3 or TRBV12-4 with TRBJ1-5; 8 bases are shared with TRBD1. This CDR3 has 17 residues. With V trimmed by 6 bases and J by 0 bases, 10 bases remained unmatched. CDR3 nucleotide sequence: TGTGCCAGCAGAATCTACGCAGGGGGCGTTAGCAATCAGCCCCAGCATTTT. The encoded protein is CASRIYAGGVSNQPQHF.

The rearrangement uses TRBV3-1 and TRBJ1-1; 9 nucleotides match TRBD1. The CDR3 loop spans 12 amino acids. V shed 4 bases, J shed 12 bases, and the junction held 6 bases outside the gene matches. Germline values: CDR1 LGHDT, CDR2 YNNKEL (reference sequence). The CDR3 spells CASSPGDRATFF. In nucleotides, the CDR3 is TGTGCCAGCAGCCCGGGGGACAGGGCAACTTTCTTT.

This clonotype appeared a few times. The chain has TRBV11-2 and TRBJ2-7, with 7 nucleotides matching TRBD1. V dropped 4 bases and J dropped 2; count of bases not matched to a gene: 2. CDR3 length: 13 residues. Germline lookup yields CDR1 SGHAT and CDR2 FQNNGV. The CDR3 nucleotides are TGTGCCAGCAGCTGGACAGGAACCTACGAGCAGTACGTC. Protein product: CASSWTGTYEQYV.

The chain carries TRBV20-1 and TRBJ2-3, with 10 bases lining up with TRBD2. J was trimmed by 4 bases and V by 5 bases; bases with no gene match: 6. The CDR3 runs 14 residues. Germline CDR1 reads DFQATT; CDR2 reads SNEGSKA (reference sequence). The CDR3 loop is CSAQRGGSSDTQYF. DNA for the CDR3: TGCAGTGCTCAGCGGGGGGGCTCATCAGATACGCAGTATTTT.

This clonotype has just a few counts. The chain employs TRBV7-9 and TRBJ1-4; TRBD1 matches 7 bases. CDR3 length: 15 residues. Germline CDR1 and CDR2: SEHNR and FQNEAQ (reference sequence). V lost 5 bases, J lost 8 bases, and 11 bases stayed unmatched. The CDR3: CASSQQQGTREKLFF. The CDR3 DNA reads TGTGCCAGCAGCCAACAACAGGGGACCAGAGAAAAACTGTTTTTT. The full variable domain, with the rest looked up from reference TRBV7-9 and TRBJ1-4, is DTGVSQNPRHKITKRGQNVTFRCDPISEHNRLYWYRQTLGQGPEFLTYFQNEAQLEKSRLLSDRFSAERPKGSFSTLEIQRTEQGDSAMYLCASSQQQGTREKLFFGSGTQLSVL.

The J gene is TRBJ2-7, the V gene TRBV20-1, with no clear D. V lost 6 bases and J 4 bases, leaving 19 bases between the germline ends. CDR3 length: 14 residues. Germline V CDR1 and CDR2: DFQATT, SNEGSKA (reference sequence). The CDR3 spells CSASDPRRFYEQYV. The DNA of the CDR3 is TGCAGTGCGTCGGACCCTCGGCGATTTTACGAGCAGTACGTC.

The chain couples TRBV5-1 to TRBJ2-5, with a possible D match to TRBD1 (6 bases). The CDR3 has 15 amino acids. Germline V gene sequence: CDR1 SGHRS, CDR2 YFSETQ. Trimming left V 4 bases short and J 1 base short, with 14 bases between. The CDR3: CASSMTGQTQETQYF. The CDR3 DNA reads TGCGCCAGCAGCATGACCGGACAGACCCAAGAGACCCAGTACTTC.

This clonotype was observed at least ten times. The gene calls are TRBV24-1 and TRBJ2-1; 11 bases are shared with TRBD2. CDR3 length: 15 residues. In germline, CDR1 is KGHDR, CDR2 SFDVKD. V shed 4 bases, J shed 5 bases, and the junction held 3 bases outside the gene matches. The CDR3 DNA sequence: TGTGCCACCAGTGAAGGGACTAGCGGTAACAATGAGCAGTTCTTC. It specifies CATSEGTSGNNEQFF.

At least ten counts were recorded for this clonotype. V and J are TRBV6-6 and TRBJ1-4, with 7 bases identical to TRBD1. There are 15 residues in the CDR3. J lost 6 bases, V lost 6 bases, and 10 bases had no gene match. Germline lookup yields CDR1 MNHNY and CDR2 SVGAGI (reference sequence). The DNA for the CDR3 is TGTGCCAGCAGCGACCAGGAGGGGACAGATGAAAAACTGTTTTTT. It encodes CASSDQEGTDEKLFF.

This clonotype was seen only a few times. The rearrangement uses TRBV6-2 or TRBV6-3 and TRBJ2-7, with TRBD1 identical over 8 bases. V shed 5 bases, J shed 3 bases, and the junction held 6 bases outside the gene matches. Germline CDR1 reads MNHEY; CDR2 reads SVGEGT. The CDR3 runs 14 residues. CDR3 loop: CASSRTGSGYEQYF. The CDR3 bases are TGTGCCAGCAGTAGGACAGGGTCTGGCTACGAGCAGTACTTC.

This clonotype was counted ten times or more. CDR3 DNA: TGTGCCAGCAGCTTATCAGAAGGGATCAACACTGAAGCTTTCTTT. Translated: CASSLSEGINTEAFF. The V call is TRBV5-5, the J call TRBJ1-1; D uncertain. V shed 2 bases and J shed 2 bases, with 13 bases lying between them. The CDR3 is 15 residues long. Germline CDR1 is SGHKS and CDR2 is YYEKEE (reference sequence).

This clonotype has ten or more counts. The chain has TRBV5-8 and TRBJ2-7; D gene ambiguous. This CDR3 has 13 residues. V lost 0 bases, J lost 2 bases, and 6 bases lay in between. Germline lookup yields CDR1 SGHTS and CDR2 YDEGEE. The chain's CDR3 is CASSLGIAYEQYF. The CDR3 DNA reads as TGTGCCAGCAGCTTGGGGATCGCCTACGAGCAGTACTTC.

This clonotype has a count of ten or more. The J gene is TRBJ2-2, the V gene TRBV6-6; 8 bases line up with TRBD1. Germline V gene lookup returns CDR1 MNHNY and CDR2 SVGAGI (reference sequence). V lost 6 bases and J lost 5; bases outside the gene matches: 8. This CDR3 has 15 amino acids. The CDR3 loop reads CASSSSGGRTGELFF. For the CDR3, the DNA is TGTGCCAGCAGCTCGTCAGGGGGCCGGACCGGGGAGCTGTTTTTT.

The V call is TRBV5-1, the J call TRBJ2-5; no firm D call. V lost 0 bases and J lost 1, with 10 bases in between. This CDR3 is 15 amino acids long. From germline, CDR1 is SGHRS and CDR2 YFSETQ. The CDR3 reads CASSLGREPQETQYF. CDR3 coding DNA: TGCGCCAGCAGCTTGGGTAGGGAACCCCAAGAGACCCAGTACTTC.

The table lists this clonotype with many counts. The chain joins TRBV5-5 to TRBJ2-2, with D possibly being TRBD1 (6 bases). Trimming cost V 0 bases and J 4 bases, with 16 bases left between them. Germline assignment: CDR1 SGHKS and CDR2 YYEKEE (reference sequence). The CDR3 loop spans 17 amino acids. The CDR3 protein is CASSLAGTGWATGELFF. The CDR3 DNA follows: TGTGCCAGCAGCTTGGCGGGTACAGGGTGGGCCACCGGGGAGCTGTTTTTT.

This clonotype was found a few times. The chain couples TRBV6-6 to TRBJ2-7; D gene ambiguous. The V gene's germline CDR1 is MNHNY and CDR2 SVGAGI (reference sequence). V dropped 6 bases and J dropped 0 bases, with 9 bases sitting between them. This CDR3 has 13 residues. CDR3 in amino acids: CASSMVGSYEQYV. CDR3 DNA sequence: TGTGCCAGCAGCATGGTAGGCTCCTACGAGCAGTACGTC.

This clonotype was detected only a few times. The chain employs TRBV30 and TRBJ2-7, with TRBD1 matching 8 bases. There are 13 residues in the CDR3. Trimming at V came to 2 bases and at J to 11 bases, leaving 11 bases not matched to a gene. CDR1 and CDR2 from the germline V gene are GTSNPN and SVGIG (reference sequence). The chain's CDR3 is CAWSINQGATEYF. DNA of the CDR3: TGTGCCTGGAGTATCAATCAGGGGGCTACGGAGTACTTC.

This clonotype was picked up a small number of times. V gene TRBV7-8 combines with J gene TRBJ2-1, with TRBD2 identical over 10 bases. V lost 8 bases and J lost 6; bases outside the gene matches: 10. This CDR3 has 15 residues. CDR1 SGHVS and CDR2 FQNEAQ come from the germline V gene. The DNA for the CDR3 is TGTGCCAGCGGAGCTAAGCGGGGGGGGCTCAATGAGCAGTTCTTC. Residues: CASGAKRGGLNEQFF.

The J gene is TRBJ1-5, the V gene TRBV4-1; 8 bases are shared with TRBD1. V trimming: 0 bases; J trimming: 4 bases; junction bases outside the gene matches: 8. CDR3 length: 17 residues. Germline-derived CDR1 and CDR2 are MGHRA and YSYEKL. CDR3 sequence (DNA): TGCGCCAGCAGCCAAGATCGGGGGACAGGTTTAAATCAGCCCCAGCATTTT. Amino acid sequence: CASSQDRGTGLNQPQHF.

As to this clonotype: At one boundary the junction diverges from the germline segment, which might be a read error. The chain joins TRBV7-2 to TRBJ2-1, with TRBD1 identical over 7 bases. The CDR3 runs to 15 residues. Germline-derived CDR1 and CDR2 are SGHTA and FQGNSA. CDR3 residues: CASSFLDRRLNEQLF. As DNA, the CDR3 is TGTGCCAGCAGCTTTTTGGACAGGCGGTTGAATGAGCAGCTCTTC.

This clonotype was recorded a few times. V usage is TRBV6-5 and J usage is TRBJ2-5; D is undetermined. Germline CDR1 MNHEY, CDR2 SVGAGI. The CDR3 loop spans 14 amino acids. With 5 bases removed from V and 3 bases from J, the gap between germline ends came to 13 bases. CDR3 sequence: CASSPGGQEETQYF. In DNA form, the CDR3 reads TGTGCCAGCAGTCCGGGTGGGCAGGAAGAGACCCAGTACTTC.

This clonotype has more than one count but fewer than ten. This chain connects TRBV10-3 to TRBJ1-6; 7 bases align to TRBD1. CDR1 is ENHRY and CDR2 is SYGVKD in the germline V gene. V gave up 6 bases and J gave up 4 bases; unmatched junction bases: 9. This CDR3 contains 16 residues. CDR3 sequence: CAIRRSGTEYNSPLHF. The CDR3 nucleotides read TGTGCCATCAGGAGATCCGGGACAGAGTATAATTCACCCCTCCACTTT.

This clonotype turned up a few times. The rearrangement links TRBV10-3 to TRBJ2-7; unclear D gene. CDR1 and CDR2 (germline): ENHRY, SYGVKD. This CDR3 has 14 residues. V was trimmed by 5 bases and J by 6 bases, leaving 17 bases between them. In nucleotides, the CDR3 is TGTGCCATCAGTCCTGGACGACTGAGAATCGAGCAGTACTTC. Protein sequence: CAISPGRLRIEQYF.

This clonotype has at least ten counts. The gene calls are TRBV12-3 or TRBV12-4 and TRBJ2-4; D remains unclear. The germline V and J ends were trimmed by 4 bases and 6 bases, with 4 bases remaining between them. CDR3 length: 11 amino acids. The CDR3 coding sequence is TGTGCCAGCAGTTGGGGAAACATTCAGTACTTC. It translates to CASSWGNIQYF.